This record concerns one T cell receptor (beta chain) sequence. Antigen: not known. The same CDR3 can be traced to other DNA sequences in this sample. The CDR3 length is 13 residues. V lost 0 bases and J lost 7, with 7 bases in between. Germline V CDR1 and CDR2: KGHSH, LQKENI. Evenly divided among several immunoSEQ plates was the genomic DNA of each subset. Generated by immunoSEQ multiplex PCR, the TCRdb table keeps only in-frame clones and is missing some. This repertoire shows about 2 million clones, 85% to 95% found once; its top ten account for under 0.15%. These data belong to a study of shared clonotypes between healthy human individuals. Overall study results and limits: Among the subsets, naive ones generally showed larger estimated richness than memory ones. Compared with clonotypes that all four donors shared, non-shared clonotypes had lower generation probabilities.

The source material was naive CD4+ T cells sorted from blood. Subset indicated: CD45RA+ positively selected. V is TRBV18 and J is TRBJ2-1; tentatively, D is TRBD1 (5 bases). The sequence was obtained from a man between 18 and 35 years old in good health. CDR3 DNA sequence: TGTGCCAGCTCACCACCGGGGCGGAATGAGCAGTTCTTC. Translating gives CASSPPGRNEQFF.